Sequencing of this TCR beta chain was carried out in a study of technical replicates of blood from a few donors. The repertoire was sequenced with immunoSEQ multiplex PCR; TCRdb's copy has only in-frame clones and lacks some. The table lists fewer than 85,000 clones, 80% to 95% of them singletons. CDR1 is LNHDA and CDR2 is SQIVND in the germline V gene (reference sequence). The CDR3 covers 11 residues. V lost 5 bases and J lost 3, with 4 bases in between. The specimen was T cells isolated from PBMCs. The receptor's source is a human donor in good health. This chain joins TRBV19 and TRBJ2-5; D uncertain. Here the CDR3 DNA reads TGTGCCAGTAGTGTAAAAGAGACCCAGTACTTC. Translated, it gives CASSVKETQYF.